These T cell receptor beta chains were read from a single sample in a study of control samples from healthy donors and cancer patients. The repertoire was sequenced with immunoSEQ multiplex PCR; TCRdb's copy has only in-frame clones and lacks some. The profile shows more than 15,000 clones, approximately 90% of them singletons. The material sequenced was PBMCs. These TCRs come from a woman aged 60-75 years with head and neck cancer. Each CDR3 is given with its conserved first and last residue. The D gene is left open where the match is weak. Size is omitted from some rows. Given values are once, few, many or a class for expanded clones.

cdr3_aa | cdr3_nt | j_call | d_call | v_call | clone_size
CASRPQGLERSGNTIYF | TGTGCCAGCAGACCACAGGGACTTGAGCGGTCTGGAAACACCATATATTTT | TRBJ1-3 | . | TRBV27 | .
CASSPLVGAIGLGNTEAFF | TGTGCCAGCAGCCCTTTGGTTGGGGCCATTGGGCTGGGGAACACTGAAGCTTTCTTT | TRBJ1-1 | . | TRBV4-2 | .
CASSLGFGSSYNEQFF | TGCGCCAGCAGCTTGGGTTTCGGGAGCTCCTACAATGAGCAGTTCTTC | TRBJ2-1 | . | TRBV5-1 | .
CASGEVGASNEQFF | TGTGCCAGCGGAGAAGTGGGGGCCAGCAATGAGCAGTTCTTC | TRBJ2-1 | . | TRBV28 | .
CASSREGNTEAFF | TGTGCCAGCTCACGAGAGGGGAACACTGAAGCTTTCTTT | TRBJ1-1 | . | TRBV18 | once
CASSLSGRAGGNTIYF | TGTGCCAGCTCACTATCCGGGCGGGCAGGAGGAAACACCATATATTTT | TRBJ1-3 | . | TRBV18 | .
CASSQEDIRSGNTIYF | TGTGCCAGCAGCCAAGAGGACATCCGCTCTGGAAACACCATATATTTT | TRBJ1-3 | . | TRBV14 | .
CARRPPGATRREGWGEQYF | TGTGCCCGCCGGCCCCCGGGGGCTACGCGGCGGGAGGGGTGGGGCGAGCAGTACTTC | TRBJ2-7 | TRBD2 | TRBV27 | .
CASSLTSGAYNEQFF | TGCGCCAGCAGCTTGACTAGCGGAGCCTACAATGAGCAGTTCTTC | TRBJ2-1 | TRBD2 | TRBV5-1 | .
CASSSPSTNEQFF | TGCGCCAGCAGCTCTCCCTCGACCAATGAGCAGTTCTTC | TRBJ2-1 | . | TRBV5-1 | .
CASSPDREQFF | TGTGCCAGCTCACCAGACCGAGAGCAGTTCTTC | TRBJ2-1 | . | TRBV18 | .
CATSDLWGGRTGELFF | TGTGCCACCAGTGACCTTTGGGGCGGACGGACCGGGGAGCTGTTTTTT | TRBJ2-2 | . | TRBV24-1 | once
CASSQAPYGEQFF | TGCGCCAGCAGCCAAGCCCCCTACGGTGAGCAGTTCTTC | TRBJ2-1 | . | TRBV4-1 | .
CASSLIRVAGGPGEQYF | TGTGCCAGCAGTTTAATCAGGGTAGCGGGAGGGCCGGGCGAGCAGTACTTC | TRBJ2-7 | TRBD2 | TRBV27 | .
CASSLGNSGFEQYF | TGTGCCAGCAGTTTAGGCAACTCTGGGTTCGAGCAGTACTTC | TRBJ2-7 | . | TRBV27 | .
CASSLKLAGATQYF | TGTGCCAGCAGTTTAAAGTTAGCGGGAGCTACGCAGTATTTT | TRBJ2-3 | TRBD2 | TRBV27 | .
CASRQGLAGGTNEQFF | TGTGCCAGCCGACAGGGGCTAGCGGGAGGGACCAATGAGCAGTTCTTC | TRBJ2-1 | TRBD2 | TRBV28 | .
CATSAGYSGNTIYF | TGTGCCACCTCAGCGGGGTACTCTGGAAACACCATATATTTT | TRBJ1-3 | . | TRBV6-5 | .
CASSLSGANQPQHF | TGTGCCAGCAGTTTATCAGGGGCTAATCAGCCCCAGCATTTT | TRBJ1-5 | . | TRBV27 | .
CASRPTGLPYSPLHF | TGTGCCAGCAGACCGACAGGTTTACCGTATTCACCCCTCCACTTT | TRBJ1-6 | . | TRBV27 | .
CASSPTRGEKLFF | TGCGCCAGCAGCCCTACAAGAGGGGAAAAACTGTTTTTT | TRBJ1-4 | . | TRBV5-1 | .
CASSSLTRWSSGANVLTF | TGTGCCAGCAGTTCCCTGACCCGGTGGAGCTCTGGGGCCAACGTCCTGACTTTC | TRBJ2-6 | . | TRBV27 | .
CATGTGNSYEQYF | TGTGCCACCGGGACAGGGAACTCCTACGAGCAGTACTTC | TRBJ2-7 | TRBD1 | TRBV28 | .
CASRTGTALKNSPLHF | TGTGCCAGCAGAACAGGGACCGCCCTCAAAAATTCACCCCTCCACTTT | TRBJ1-6 | . | TRBV27 | .
CASSFGQTMNTEAFF | TGCGCCAGCAGCTTTGGACAGACGATGAACACTGAAGCTTTCTTT | TRBJ1-1 | . | TRBV5-1 | .
CASSESAGDRAEAFF | TGCGCCAGCAGTGAGTCGGCAGGTGATCGTGCTGAAGCTTTCTTT | TRBJ1-1 | . | TRBV10-1 | .
CASSVGEDTQYF | TGTGCCAGCAGTGTAGGGGAAGATACGCAGTATTTT | TRBJ2-3 | . | TRBV25-1 | few
CASSYRDRGNGYTF | TGTGCCAGCAGTTACCGGGACAGGGGAAATGGCTACACCTTC | TRBJ1-2 | TRBD1 | TRBV6-5 | .
CASSIRDDRDNEQFF | TGTGCCAGTAGTATCCGGGACGACCGGGACAATGAGCAGTTCTTC | TRBJ2-1 | . | TRBV19 | .
CATARDRGGTEAFF | TGTGCCACCGCACGGGACAGGGGTGGAACTGAAGCTTTCTTT | TRBJ1-1 | TRBD1 | TRBV19 | once
CASSFRSYNSPLHF | TGTGCCAGCAGTTTCAGGAGCTATAATTCACCCCTCCACTTT | TRBJ1-6 | . | TRBV27 | once
CASSFAVYQPQHF | TGTGCCAGCAGTTTCGCGGTCTATCAGCCCCAGCATTTT | TRBJ1-5 | . | TRBV28 | .
CASTLGYNRNMNTEAFF | TGTGCCAGTACTCTGGGTTACAACAGGAACATGAACACTGAAGCTTTCTTT | TRBJ1-1 | . | TRBV2 | .
CASSFPGQGGDGNGYTF | TGCGCCAGCAGCTTCCCGGGACAGGGGGGCGACGGCAATGGCTACACCTTC | TRBJ1-2 | TRBD1 | TRBV5-1 | .
CATSRDGYGYTF | TGTGCCACCAGCAGAGATGGATATGGCTACACCTTC | TRBJ1-2 | . | TRBV15 | .
CASSANLGEQFF | TGTGCCAGCAGCGCAAATCTAGGAGAGCAGTTCTTC | TRBJ2-1 | . | TRBV5-5 | once
CASSSPLGTSGILRQETQYF | TGTGCCAGTAGTTCCCCCCTAGGGACTAGCGGGATACTTCGGCAAGAGACCCAGTACTTC | TRBJ2-5 | TRBD2 | TRBV19 | .
CASSPPTGKDNEQFF | TGCGCCAGCAGCCCTCCGACAGGGAAAGACAATGAGCAGTTCTTC | TRBJ2-1 | TRBD1 | TRBV5-1 | .
CASSFSGTAYEQYF | TGCGCCAGCAGCTTTTCCGGGACAGCCTACGAGCAGTACTTC | TRBJ2-7 | TRBD1 | TRBV5-1 | .
CASSLYRDGYTF | TGTGCCAGCAGTTTATATAGGGATGGCTACACCTTC | TRBJ1-2 | . | TRBV12-3/TRBV12-4 | .
CSVGRGGAETQYF | TGCAGCGTGGGCAGGGGGGGCGCGGAGACCCAGTACTTC | TRBJ2-5 | . | TRBV29-1 | .
CASSYSGVRSDTQYF | TGTGCCAGCAGTTACTCGGGGGTTAGGTCAGATACGCAGTATTTT | TRBJ2-3 | . | TRBV6-5 | .
CATKASAANVLTF | TGTGCCACCAAAGCGTCGGCGGCCAACGTCCTGACTTTC | TRBJ2-6 | . | TRBV2 | .
CASSQDRGKTLRQYF | TGTGCCAGCAGCCAGGACAGGGGCAAAACCCTGCGGCAGTACTTC | TRBJ2-7 | TRBD1 | TRBV11-2 | .
CASSPGLANSYEQYF | TGTGCCAGCTCACCCGGACTAGCAAATAGCTACGAGCAGTACTTC | TRBJ2-7 | TRBD2 | TRBV18 | .
CASSETQYTEAFF | TGTGCCAGCAGTGAGACACAGTACACTGAAGCTTTCTTT | TRBJ1-1 | . | TRBV2 | .
CASSPTGVTEKLFF | TGTGCCAGCAGCCCTACAGGGGTGACTGAAAAACTGTTTTTT | TRBJ1-4 | TRBD1 | TRBV3-1/TRBV3-2 | .
CSVETSSYEQYF | TGCAGCGTTGAAACGAGCTCCTACGAGCAGTACTTC | TRBJ2-7 | . | TRBV29-1 | .
CASREAISYNSEQFF | TGTGCCAGCAGGGAGGCTATTTCGTATAATAGTGAGCAGTTCTTC | TRBJ2-1 | . | TRBV7-9 | .
CASSLLLGAGKQFF | TGTGCCAGCAGTTTACTGCTCGGAGCGGGAAAGCAGTTCTTC | TRBJ2-1 | TRBD2 | TRBV27 | medium-sized
CAAQRGANTGELFF | TGTGCCGCTCAACGGGGGGCGAACACCGGGGAGCTGTTTTTT | TRBJ2-2 | TRBD2 | TRBV2 | .
CASSDRAVGELFF | TGTGCCAGCAGTGACAGGGCGGTGGGGGAGCTGTTTTTT | TRBJ2-2 | TRBD1 | TRBV12-3/TRBV12-4 | .
CASRPTSGRSYNEQFF | TGCGCCAGCAGGCCGACTAGCGGGAGGTCCTACAATGAGCAGTTCTTC | TRBJ2-1 | TRBD2 | TRBV4-1 | .
CASSLGVGYTF | TGTGCCAGCAGTTTAGGGGTCGGCTACACCTTC | TRBJ1-2 | . | TRBV12-3/TRBV12-4 | .
CASSPLRGDHSKNIQYF | TGTGCCAGCTCACCTCTGAGGGGGGATCATAGCAAAAACATTCAGTACTTC | TRBJ2-4 | . | TRBV18 | .
CASSIRWTGAGNEQFF | TGTGCCAGTAGTATACGGTGGACAGGGGCTGGCAATGAGCAGTTCTTC | TRBJ2-1 | TRBD1 | TRBV19 | .
CAWRRGCSAEQYF | TGTGCCTGGAGACGGGGGTGCAGCGCCGAGCAGTACTTC | TRBJ2-7 | . | TRBV30 | once
CASSPARGEAFF | TGTGCCAGCTCTCCCGCTAGGGGTGAAGCTTTCTTT | TRBJ1-1 | . | TRBV18 | .
CASSRDLNTEAFF | TGTGCCAGCAGCCGAGACCTGAACACTGAAGCTTTCTTT | TRBJ1-1 | . | TRBV7-8 | .
CASNGLFTDTQYF | TGTGCCAGTAATGGACTTTTCACAGATACGCAGTATTTT | TRBJ2-3 | . | TRBV19 | .